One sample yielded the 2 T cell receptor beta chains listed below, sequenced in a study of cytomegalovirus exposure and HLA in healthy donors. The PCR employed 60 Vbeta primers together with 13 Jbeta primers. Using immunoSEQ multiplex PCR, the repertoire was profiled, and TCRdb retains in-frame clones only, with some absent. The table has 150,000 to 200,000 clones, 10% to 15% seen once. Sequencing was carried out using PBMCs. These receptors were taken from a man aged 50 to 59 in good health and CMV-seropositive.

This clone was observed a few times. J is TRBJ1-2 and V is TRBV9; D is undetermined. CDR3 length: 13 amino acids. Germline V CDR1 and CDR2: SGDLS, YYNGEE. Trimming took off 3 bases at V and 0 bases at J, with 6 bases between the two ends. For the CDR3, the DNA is TGTGCCAGCAGCGGTAGTACTAACTATGGCTACACCTTC. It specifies CASSGSTNYGYTF.

The CDR3 DNA reads TGCGCCAGCAGCTCGGGGCGGTGGCAGGGGACACCAACTAATGAAAAACTGTTTTTT. Its translation is CASSSGRWQGTPTNEKLFF. The rearrangement joins TRBV5-1 to TRBJ1-4; D is perhaps TRBD1 (6 bases). The length of the CDR3 is 19 residues. Trimming cost V 3 bases and J 0 bases, with 21 bases left between them. CDR1 is SGHRS, CDR2 YFSETQ, per germline.